Following are 20 T cell receptor beta chains from one sample sequenced in a study of T cell changes during pregnancy in multiple sclerosis. The protocol was immunoSEQ multiplex PCR, while the TCRdb copy is restricted to in-frame clones and leaves out a portion. The data show tens of thousands of clones, with about 90% seen just once and approximately 0.41% held by the top ten. The sequences come from CD4+ T cells from peripheral blood mononuclear cells, collected before pregnancy. The source of these receptors is a female donor with multiple sclerosis, enrolled in a pregnancy study.

The chain couples TRBV11-3 to TRBJ2-7; 8 nucleotides align to TRBD1. Germline V gives CDR1 SGHNT, CDR2 YENEEA. V lost 5 bases, J lost 2 bases, and 8 bases stayed unmatched. This CDR3 region has 15 residues. CDR3 in amino acids: CASSREGDRPYEQYF. CDR3 coding DNA: TGTGCCAGCAGCCGTGAGGGGGACAGGCCCTACGAGCAGTACTTC.

J is TRBJ2-5 and V is TRBV7-3, with 13 bases matching TRBD2. The CDR3 covers 15 residues. V lost 4 bases to trimming and J lost 5 bases; unmatched junction nucleotides: 4. Germline V gives CDR1 SGHTA, CDR2 FQGTGA. As DNA, the CDR3 is TGTGCCAGCAGCTCGACTAGCGGGAGGCACGAGACCCAGTACTTC. This encodes CASSSTSGRHETQYF.

This clone has just a few counts. The CDR3, as DNA: TGTGCCAGCAGCTTAGATAGTACAGCCAGCGAGCAGTACTTC. Translated: CASSLDSTASEQYF. The chain recombines TRBV11-3 with TRBJ2-7; no reliable D call. Germline V gene sequence: CDR1 SGHNT, CDR2 YENEEA. V was pared by 0 bases and J by 6 bases, with 12 bases between. The CDR3 is 14 amino acids.

The chain uses TRBV15 and TRBJ1-5; D gene uncertain. The CDR3 contains 15 residues. Trimming left V 2 bases short and J 5 bases short, with 13 bases between. Germline CDR1 is LNHNV and CDR2 is YYDKDF (reference sequence). CDR3 loop: CATSRRGDGDQPQHF. For the CDR3, the DNA is TGTGCCACCAGCAGAAGAGGAGACGGGGATCAGCCCCAGCATTTT.

This chain uses TRBV5-1 with TRBJ2-7; TRBD1 matches at 8 bases. Trimming took 2 bases from V and 0 from J; bases not matched to a gene: 7. The germline gives CDR1 SGHRS, CDR2 YFSETQ. This CDR3 has 16 amino acids. CDR3 sequence reads: CASSLGTGVFSYEQYF. As DNA, the CDR3 is TGCGCCAGCAGCTTAGGGACAGGAGTTTTCTCCTACGAGCAGTACTTC.

The chain couples TRBV5-1 to TRBJ2-3, with TRBD1 matching 7 bases. From germline, CDR1 is SGHRS and CDR2 YFSETQ. Trimming removed 4 bases from V and 11 bases from J; junction bases left unmatched: 10. The CDR3 spans 13 residues. For the CDR3, the DNA is TGCGCCAGCAGCGGGGACCCCGGGACAGAGCAGTATTTT. Protein product: CASSGDPGTEQYF.

The chain uses TRBV9 and TRBJ2-7; 13 nucleotides agree with TRBD2. J lost 12 bases, V lost 3 bases, and 6 bases had no gene match. Germline values: CDR1 SGDLS, CDR2 YYNGEE. The CDR3 consists of 13 residues. The CDR3 sequence: CASSGGLAGVLYF. The DNA of the CDR3 is TGTGCCAGCAGCGGTGGACTAGCGGGAGTTCTGTACTTC.

This chain joins TRBV18 and TRBJ2-1; 15 nucleotides match TRBD2. Per the germline V gene, CDR1 is KGHSH and CDR2 is LQKENI. CDR3 length equals 16 residues. V lost 3 bases, J lost 9 bases, and 6 bases stayed unmatched. CDR3 sequence (DNA): TGTGCCAGCTCACCGACGGGACTAGCGGGAGGAATTGAGCAGTTCTTC. Protein sequence: CASSPTGLAGGIEQFF.

CDR3 loop: CASSPEEGPVQSDTQYF. For the CDR3, the DNA is TGTGCCAGCAGCCCGGAGGAGGGGCCCGTGCAGTCTGATACGCAGTATTTT. The J gene is TRBJ2-3, the V gene TRBV5-4, with D possibly matching TRBD2 (6 bases). CDR1 is SGHNT and CDR2 is YYREEE in the germline V gene (reference sequence). V lost 4 bases and J lost 6, with 24 bases in between. This CDR3 spans 17 amino acids. The complete variable domain, with remaining parts taken from reference TRBV5-4 and TRBJ2-3, reads ETGVTQSPTHLIKTRGQQVTLRCSSQSGHNTVSWYQQALGQGPQFIFQYYREEENGRGNFPPRFSGLQFPNYSSELNVNALELDDSALYLCASSPEEGPVQSDTQYFGPGTRLTVL.

The chain links TRBV6-5 to TRBJ2-3; no firm D call. This CDR3 spans 14 amino acids. With 5 bases removed from V and 6 bases from J, the gap between germline ends came to 15 bases. Germline V gives CDR1 MNHEY, CDR2 SVGAGI. The CDR3 sequence is CASSPDDTADTQYF. CDR3 DNA: TGTGCCAGCAGTCCCGATGACACCGCGGATACGCAGTATTTT.

The chain couples TRBV18 to TRBJ1-2; a weak D match, TRBD1 (6 bases). This CDR3 has 14 amino acids. Germline loops: CDR1 KGHSH, CDR2 LQKENI. Trimming took 2 bases from V and 2 from J, leaving 9 bases between them. DNA for the CDR3: TGTGCCAGCTCACCAACAGGGACCAACTATGGCTACACCTTC. This codes for CASSPTGTNYGYTF.

The chain is built from TRBV7-9 and TRBJ1-5; no clear D. Germline V gene lookup returns CDR1 SEHNR and CDR2 FQNEAQ (reference sequence). V gave up 4 bases and J gave up 5 bases, with 9 bases separating them. This CDR3 comprises 13 residues. This CDR3 is CASSSNTYQPQHF. The DNA of the CDR3 is TGTGCCAGCAGCTCAAACACCTATCAGCCCCAGCATTTT.

CDR3 protein: CASSSYRALMNTEAFF. The CDR3 DNA sequence: TGTGCCAGCAGTTCCTACAGGGCCCTAATGAACACTGAAGCTTTCTTT. The chain carries TRBV6-5 and TRBJ1-1; D may be TRBD1 (6 bases). This CDR3 comprises 16 residues. Germline-derived CDR1 and CDR2 are MNHEY and SVGAGI. V lost 4 bases and J lost 0, with 15 bases in between.

V is TRBV5-6 and J is TRBJ2-6, with no clear D. This CDR3 has 16 amino acids. The germline CDR1 and CDR2 sequences are SGHDT and YYEEEE. V lost 2 bases to trimming and J lost 2 bases, with 11 bases between them. The CDR3 DNA reads as TGTGCCAGCAGCTTCTTATTCGGTGCTGGGGCCAACGTCCTGACTTTC. This sequence encodes CASSFLFGAGANVLTF.

The gene calls are TRBV11-1 and TRBJ2-7, with 14 bases identical to TRBD2. V lost 5 bases and J lost 4; bases outside the gene matches: 4. This CDR3 spans 15 amino acids. Looked up from germline, CDR1 is SGHAT and CDR2 is FQDESV (reference sequence). The CDR3 region is CASSQGLAGVYEQYF. In DNA form, the CDR3 reads TGTGCCAGCAGCCAGGGACTAGCGGGAGTATACGAGCAGTACTTC.

The V and J genes are TRBV5-6 and TRBJ2-3, with D possibly matching TRBD2 (6 bases). The germline V gene encodes CDR1 SGHDT and CDR2 YYEEEE. The CDR3 totals 16 residues. V shed 4 bases and J shed 4 bases, with 19 bases lying between them. The CDR3 sequence is CASSPPGTPRPDTQYF. Here the CDR3 DNA reads TGTGCCAGCAGCCCACCGGGGACTCCCAGACCAGATACGCAGTATTTT.

This sequence joins TRBV6-1 and TRBJ1-6; D is possibly TRBD1 (5 bases). The germline V gene encodes CDR1 MNHNS and CDR2 SASEGT. V shed 4 bases and J shed 5 bases, with 6 bases lying between them. The CDR3 loop spans 13 amino acids. The CDR3 loop is CASSGQNNSPLHF. DNA of the CDR3: TGTGCCAGCAGTGGACAGAATAATTCACCCCTCCACTTT.

The chain joins TRBV11-1 to TRBJ2-1, with TRBD1 matching 8 bases. The V segment lost 2 bases and the J segment 7 bases; nucleotides outside the gene matches: 10. The CDR3 loop spans 16 amino acids. The germline V gene has CDR1 SGHAT and CDR2 FQDESV (reference sequence). The CDR3 region has the DNA TGTGCCAGCAGCTTATCCCTGGACAGGGCGGGGAATGAGCAGTTCTTC. It codes for CASSLSLDRAGNEQFF.

J is TRBJ2-1 and V is TRBV7-6, with D possibly matching TRBD1 (5 bases). V shed 1 base and J shed 4 bases, with 14 bases lying between them. The CDR3 consists of 16 residues. CDR1 SGHVS and CDR2 FNYEAQ come from the germline V gene. Written as DNA, the CDR3 is TGTGCCAGCAGCTTAGAAGGGCAGGGCCTATACAATGAGCAGTTCTTC. Translated: CASSLEGQGLYNEQFF.

The CDR3 spells CASSVGKGAGGPDTQYF. The CDR3 DNA reads TGTGCCAGCAGCGTAGGGAAGGGGGCGGGGGGGCCCGATACGCAGTATTTT. This rearrangement joins TRBV9 to TRBJ2-3, with 9 bases identical to TRBD2. The ends lost 0 bases at V and 6 bases at J; junction bases unmatched: 11. This CDR3 has 17 amino acids. CDR1 and CDR2 (germline): SGDLS, YYNGEE.